This TCR beta chain was documented in a study of Tregs in tolerant kidney transplant recipients. Study results and limitations: Findings come from small patient numbers and require larger validation. Expanding Tregs on activated donor B cells appeared to best identify donor-specific TCRbeta clones. Changing PCR primers prevented nucleotide comparison between some patients' samples.

Germline loops: CDR1 SQVTM, CDR2 ANQGSEA. The length of the CDR3 is 13 residues. Trimming at V came to 3 bases and at J to 7 bases, leaving 5 bases not matched to a gene. Mixed chimerism was transient after nonmyeloablative marrow transplants from related graft donors. The protocol was immunoSEQ multiplex PCR, while the TCRdb copy is restricted to in-frame clones and leaves out a portion. The sample has around 50,000 clones, approximately 89% seen once. Of note for this clone: Its antigen is not known.

Sequencing was performed on CD8+ T cells from blood (PBMCs), taken 12 months after the transplant. The TCR originated in a human patient who received a combined kidney and bone marrow transplant. The T cells may partly be graft donor cells. This rearrangement joins TRBV29-1 to TRBJ2-1; 8 bases fit TRBD1. CDR3 protein: CSVEQGARNEQFF. As DNA, the CDR3 is TGCAGCGTTGAGCAGGGGGCGAGGAATGAGCAGTTCTTC.